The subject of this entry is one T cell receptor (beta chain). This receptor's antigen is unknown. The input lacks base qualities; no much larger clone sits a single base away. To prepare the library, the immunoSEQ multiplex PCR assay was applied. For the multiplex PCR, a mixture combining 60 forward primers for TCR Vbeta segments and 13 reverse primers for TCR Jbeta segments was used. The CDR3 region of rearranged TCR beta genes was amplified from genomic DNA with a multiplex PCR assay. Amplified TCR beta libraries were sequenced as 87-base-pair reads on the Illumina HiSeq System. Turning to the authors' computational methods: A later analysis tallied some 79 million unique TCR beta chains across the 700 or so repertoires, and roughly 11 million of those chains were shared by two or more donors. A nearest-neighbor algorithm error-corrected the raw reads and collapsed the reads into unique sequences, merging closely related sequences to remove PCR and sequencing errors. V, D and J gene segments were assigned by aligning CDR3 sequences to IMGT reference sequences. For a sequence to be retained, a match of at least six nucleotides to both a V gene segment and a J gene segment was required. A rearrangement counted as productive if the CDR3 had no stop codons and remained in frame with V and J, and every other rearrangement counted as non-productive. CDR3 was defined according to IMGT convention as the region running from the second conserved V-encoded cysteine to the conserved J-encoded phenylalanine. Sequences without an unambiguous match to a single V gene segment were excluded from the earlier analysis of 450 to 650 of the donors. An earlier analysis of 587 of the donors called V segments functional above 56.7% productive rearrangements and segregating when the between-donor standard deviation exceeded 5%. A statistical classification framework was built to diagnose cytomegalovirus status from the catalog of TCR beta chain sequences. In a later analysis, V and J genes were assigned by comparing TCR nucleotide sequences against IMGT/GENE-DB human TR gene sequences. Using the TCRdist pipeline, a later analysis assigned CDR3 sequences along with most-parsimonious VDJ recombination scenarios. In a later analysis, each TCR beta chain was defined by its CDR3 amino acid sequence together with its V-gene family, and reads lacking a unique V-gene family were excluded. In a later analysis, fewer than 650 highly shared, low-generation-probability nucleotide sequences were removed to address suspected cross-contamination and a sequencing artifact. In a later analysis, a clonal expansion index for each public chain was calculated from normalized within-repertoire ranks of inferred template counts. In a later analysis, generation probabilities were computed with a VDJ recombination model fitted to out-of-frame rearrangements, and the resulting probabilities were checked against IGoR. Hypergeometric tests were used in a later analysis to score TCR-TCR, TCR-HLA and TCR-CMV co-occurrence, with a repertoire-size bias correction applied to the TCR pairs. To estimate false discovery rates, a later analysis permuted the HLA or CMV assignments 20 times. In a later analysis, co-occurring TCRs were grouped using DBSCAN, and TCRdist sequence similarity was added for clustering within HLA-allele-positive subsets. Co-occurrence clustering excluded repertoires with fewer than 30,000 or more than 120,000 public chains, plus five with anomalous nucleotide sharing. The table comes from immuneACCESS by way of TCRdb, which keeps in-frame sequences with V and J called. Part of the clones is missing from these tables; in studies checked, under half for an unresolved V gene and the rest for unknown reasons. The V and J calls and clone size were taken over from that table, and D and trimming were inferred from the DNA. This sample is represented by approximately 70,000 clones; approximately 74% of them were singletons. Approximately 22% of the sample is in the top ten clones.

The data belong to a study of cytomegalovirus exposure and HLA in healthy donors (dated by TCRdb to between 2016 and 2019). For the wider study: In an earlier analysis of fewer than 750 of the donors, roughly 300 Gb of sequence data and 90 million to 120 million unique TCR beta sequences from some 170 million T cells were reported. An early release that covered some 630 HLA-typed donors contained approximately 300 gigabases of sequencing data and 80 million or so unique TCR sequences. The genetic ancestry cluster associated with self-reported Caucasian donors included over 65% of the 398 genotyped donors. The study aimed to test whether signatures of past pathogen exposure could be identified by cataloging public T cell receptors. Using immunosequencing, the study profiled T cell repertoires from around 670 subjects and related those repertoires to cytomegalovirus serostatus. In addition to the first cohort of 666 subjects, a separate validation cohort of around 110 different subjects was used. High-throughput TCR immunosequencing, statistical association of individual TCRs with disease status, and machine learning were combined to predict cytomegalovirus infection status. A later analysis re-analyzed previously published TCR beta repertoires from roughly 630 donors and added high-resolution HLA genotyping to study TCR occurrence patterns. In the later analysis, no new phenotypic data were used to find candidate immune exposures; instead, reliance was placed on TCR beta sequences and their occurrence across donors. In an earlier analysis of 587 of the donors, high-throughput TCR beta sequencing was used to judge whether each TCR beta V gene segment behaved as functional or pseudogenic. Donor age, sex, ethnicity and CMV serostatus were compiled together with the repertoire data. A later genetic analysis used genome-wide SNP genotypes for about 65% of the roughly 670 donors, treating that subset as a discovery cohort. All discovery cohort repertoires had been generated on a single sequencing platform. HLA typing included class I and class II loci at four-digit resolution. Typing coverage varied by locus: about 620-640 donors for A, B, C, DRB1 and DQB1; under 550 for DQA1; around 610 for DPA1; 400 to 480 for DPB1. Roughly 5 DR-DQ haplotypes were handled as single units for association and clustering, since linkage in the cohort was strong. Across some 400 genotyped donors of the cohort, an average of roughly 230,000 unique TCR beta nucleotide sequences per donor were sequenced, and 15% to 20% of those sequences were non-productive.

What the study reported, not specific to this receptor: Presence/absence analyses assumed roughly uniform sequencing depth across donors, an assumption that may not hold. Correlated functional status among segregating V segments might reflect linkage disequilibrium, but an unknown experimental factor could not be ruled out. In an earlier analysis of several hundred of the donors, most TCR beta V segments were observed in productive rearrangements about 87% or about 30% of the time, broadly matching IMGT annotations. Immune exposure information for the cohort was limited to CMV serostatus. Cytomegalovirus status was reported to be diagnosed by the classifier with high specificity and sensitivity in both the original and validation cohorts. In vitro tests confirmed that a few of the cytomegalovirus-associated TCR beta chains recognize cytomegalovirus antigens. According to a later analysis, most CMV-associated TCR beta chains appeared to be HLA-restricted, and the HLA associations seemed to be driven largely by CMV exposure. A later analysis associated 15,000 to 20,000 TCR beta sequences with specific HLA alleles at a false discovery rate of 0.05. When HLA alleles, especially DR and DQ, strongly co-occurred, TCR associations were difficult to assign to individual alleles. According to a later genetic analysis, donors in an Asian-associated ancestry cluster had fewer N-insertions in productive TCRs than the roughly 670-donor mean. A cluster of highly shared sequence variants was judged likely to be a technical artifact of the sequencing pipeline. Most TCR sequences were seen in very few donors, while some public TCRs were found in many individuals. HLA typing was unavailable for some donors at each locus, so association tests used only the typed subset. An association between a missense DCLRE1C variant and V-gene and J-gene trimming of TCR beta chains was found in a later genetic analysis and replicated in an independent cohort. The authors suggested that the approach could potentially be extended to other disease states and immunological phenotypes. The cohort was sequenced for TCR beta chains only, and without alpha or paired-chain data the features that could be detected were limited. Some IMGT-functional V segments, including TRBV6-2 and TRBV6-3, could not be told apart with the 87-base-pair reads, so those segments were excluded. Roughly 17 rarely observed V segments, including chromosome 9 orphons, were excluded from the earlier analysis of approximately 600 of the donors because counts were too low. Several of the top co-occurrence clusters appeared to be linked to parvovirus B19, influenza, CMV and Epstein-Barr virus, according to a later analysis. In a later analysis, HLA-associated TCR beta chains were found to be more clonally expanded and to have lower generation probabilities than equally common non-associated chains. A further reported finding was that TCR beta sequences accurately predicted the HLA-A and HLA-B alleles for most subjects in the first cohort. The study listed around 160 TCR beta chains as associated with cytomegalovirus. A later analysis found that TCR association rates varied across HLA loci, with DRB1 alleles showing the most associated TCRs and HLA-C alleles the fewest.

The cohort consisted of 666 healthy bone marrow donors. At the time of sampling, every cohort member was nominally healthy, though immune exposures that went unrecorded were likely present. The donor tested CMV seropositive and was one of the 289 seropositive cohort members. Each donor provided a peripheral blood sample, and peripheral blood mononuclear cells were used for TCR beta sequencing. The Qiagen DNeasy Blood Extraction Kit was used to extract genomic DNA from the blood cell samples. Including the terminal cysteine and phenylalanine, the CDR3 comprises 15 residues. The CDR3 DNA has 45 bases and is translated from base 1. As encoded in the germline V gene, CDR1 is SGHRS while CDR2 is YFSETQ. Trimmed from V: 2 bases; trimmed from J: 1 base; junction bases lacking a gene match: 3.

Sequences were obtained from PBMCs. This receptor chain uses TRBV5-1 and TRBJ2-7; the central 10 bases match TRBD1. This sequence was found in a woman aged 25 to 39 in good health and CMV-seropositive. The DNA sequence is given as TGCGCCAGCAGCTTCGAGGACAGGGGGTCCTACGAGCAGTACTTC. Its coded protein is CASSFEDRGSYEQYF.